Included here is one TCR beta chain sequence, with context. The sample is drawn from a study of blood T cell repertoires in COVID-19. Study details: COVID-19 samples collected from the United States, Italy and Spain covered acute and convalescent phases. T cells, B-cell-depleted T cells, or PBMCs supplied cDNA or gDNA.

This CDR3 comprises 16 residues. The germline gives CDR1 SGHTA, CDR2 FQGNSA. Losses at the gene ends were 5 bases for V and 4 bases for J; bases not matched to a gene: 11. Assay: immunoSEQ multiplex PCR; the TCRdb copy retains only in-frame clones and omits some. The table includes 150,000 to 200,000 clones, roughly 82% detected once. For recovered donors of Cohort 3, there were two negative PCRs, clearance, or symptom resolution. Sequenced sample: PBMCs or T cells enriched from blood (not recorded which). The rearrangement links TRBV7-2 to TRBJ2-5; 9 nucleotides align to TRBD1. This receptor was identified in a woman in her 30s who had recovered from COVID-19. CDR3 sequence reads: CASSQRGDRAPETQYF. In nucleotides, the CDR3 is TGTGCCAGCAGCCAAAGGGGGGACAGGGCTCCAGAGACCCAGTACTTC.